These T cell receptor beta chains were read from a single sample in a study of graft-versus-host responses after intestinal transplantation. The data were produced by immunoSEQ multiplex PCR, yet TCRdb's version contains in-frame clones alone and is incomplete. The sample lists around 16,000 clones, 88% seen once, with under 6.5% in the top ten. Specimen: PBMCs, collected roughly 110 days after intestinal transplant. The source of these receptors is a human patient who received an intestinal transplant, so some T cells may come from the graft donor. Both conserved end residues are part of each CDR3. The D gene is left open where the match is weak. Only some rows state a clone size, as once, few, many or a class for expanded clones.

j_call d_call v_call clone_size cdr3_nt cdr3_aa
TRBJ2-3 TRBD2 TRBV5-1 NA TGCGCCAGCAGCTTGGGACTAGCGGGAGGAAATACGCAGTATTTT CASSLGLAGGNTQYF
TRBJ1-2 NA TRBV10-1 NA TGCGCCAGCCAGCAAACCGCCAGGTCCTATGGCTACACCTTC CASQQTARSYGYTF
TRBJ2-1 NA TRBV6-5 NA TGTGCCAGCAGTTACGAGGGCGCCTACAATGAGCAGTTCTTC CASSYEGAYNEQFF
TRBJ2-1 TRBD2 TRBV6-5 NA TGTGCCAGCAGTTACGGCGGGAGGATGAATGAGCAGTTCTTC CASSYGGRMNEQFF
TRBJ2-1 TRBD2 TRBV2 NA TGTGCCAGCAGTCAGGGACTAGGCTACAATGAGCAGTTCTTC CASSQGLGYNEQFF
TRBJ1-2 NA TRBV27 NA TGTGCCAGCAGTGGGGGGGGAGGGAACTATGGCTACACCTTC CASSGGGGNYGYTF
TRBJ2-3 TRBD2 TRBV7-2 NA TGTGCCAGCAGCTTAGTGACGTTCGGGAGGGCCTTTGGAGATACGCAGTATTTT CASSLVTFGRAFGDTQYF
TRBJ1-2 NA TRBV21-1 NA TGTGCCAGCAGCAATGGGGTTCTAGGCTACACCTTC CASSNGVLGYTF
TRBJ2-1 TRBD2 TRBV6-1 NA TGTGCCAGCAGCCGAATAGCGGGAGGGCCTGATGAGCAGTTCTTC CASSRIAGGPDEQFF
TRBJ2-3 TRBD2 TRBV5-1 NA TGCGCCAGCAGCGGGGGAGGGGAGGCAGATACGCAGTATTTT CASSGGGEADTQYF
TRBJ1-5 NA TRBV2 once TGTGCCAGCAGTGTTGGAGGGGGAGGGAATCAGCCCCAGCATTTT CASSVGGGGNQPQHF
TRBJ2-2 NA TRBV4-1 once TGCGCCAGCAGCCCGGACCGGGACACCGGGGAGCTGTTTTTT CASSPDRDTGELFF
TRBJ2-6 NA TRBV27 NA TGTGCCAGCAGTCTACAGGGAGCTGGGGCCAACGTCCTGACTTTC CASSLQGAGANVLTF
TRBJ2-1 TRBD2 TRBV7-8 NA TGTGCCAGCAGCCCGGGAGGGCAGGTGGGTACCAATGAGCAGTTCTTC CASSPGGQVGTNEQFF
TRBJ2-1 TRBD1 TRBV9 NA TGTGCCAGCAGCGTTGACAGGGTGAATGAGCAGTTCTTC CASSVDRVNEQFF
TRBJ1-5 NA TRBV28 NA TGTGCCAGCAGTTGGGTTAGCAATCAGCCCCAGCATTTT CASSWVSNQPQHF
TRBJ2-7 NA TRBV10-2 NA TGCGCCAGCAGCGGAGGGTTTTTGGGTCTGGCTACCTACGAGCAGTACTTC CASSGGFLGLATYEQYF
TRBJ2-2 TRBD2 TRBV7-8 NA TGTGCCAGCAGCTTATCAGCGGGAGGGCCAAATTCTCACACCGGGGAGCTGTTTTTT CASSLSAGGPNSHTGELFF
TRBJ2-5 NA TRBV11-1 NA TGTGCCAGCAGAAACTTACTTGAACCACAAGAGACCCAGTACTTC CASRNLLEPQETQYF
TRBJ2-7 NA TRBV19 few TGTGCCAGTAGTATTTCCCAGTCCCCCACGAAGAACTACGAGCAGTACTTC CASSISQSPTKNYEQYF
TRBJ1-1 NA TRBV18 NA TGTGCCAGCTCTTCGGTAGGAGGGGAAAAATTAGGCACTGAAGCTTTCTTT CASSSVGGEKLGTEAFF
TRBJ2-7 NA TRBV5-1 NA TGCGCCAGCAGCTTGGACGGAACCTACGAGCAGTACTTC CASSLDGTYEQYF
TRBJ1-1 TRBD1 TRBV27 NA TGTGCCAGCAGTCCCAAAGACAGGGAGGCAGCTTTCTTT CASSPKDREAAFF
TRBJ2-7 TRBD1 TRBV5-4 NA TGTGCCAGCAGCTCAGGGGGCGCGGCGGTCGCCTACGAGCAGTACTTC CASSSGGAAVAYEQYF
TRBJ2-3 NA TRBV15 NA TGTGCCACCAGTTGGGGGTTGGGAGAAACAGATACGCAGTATTTT CATSWGLGETDTQYF
TRBJ1-5 NA TRBV19 once TGTGCCAGTAGTATAACGACAGGTGGCAATCAGCCCCAGCATTTT CASSITTGGNQPQHF
TRBJ2-1 TRBD2 TRBV15 NA TGTGCCACCAGCAGACGGCTAGCGGGAGGGCGGGAGCAGTTCTTC CATSRRLAGGREQFF
TRBJ2-5 TRBD2 TRBV5-3 NA TGTGCCAGCAGCTTGAGACTAGCGGGAGAGACCCAGTACTTC CASSLRLAGETQYF
TRBJ2-1 TRBD2 TRBV6-4 few TGTGCCAGCAGTGACGGGACTAGCGGGAGTGATGAGCAGTTCTTC CASSDGTSGSDEQFF
TRBJ2-7 TRBD1 TRBV28 NA TGTGCCAGCAGTTCAGCTGACAGGGGGAGGGACGAGCAGTACTTC CASSSADRGRDEQYF
TRBJ1-5 NA TRBV7-9 NA TGTGCCAGCAGCTCTTCCTCGCTGAGGGGCAATCAGCCCCAGCATTTT CASSSSSLRGNQPQHF